This T cell receptor beta chain derives from a study of monozygotic twins with cystic fibrosis. To note about this clone: Antigen specificity is unknown.

Regarding the study as a whole: Monozygotic CF twins shared more identical nucleotide clonotypes than unrelated patients. Co-twins had the most similar V usage for 13 of 16 pairs, J for 8. In this small cohort, shared CDR3 numbers showed no association with age, concordance or disease severity. Clonality was generally low (median about 0.01), higher in the most severe patients.

Only in-frame clones appear in the TCRdb table, and some are missing; sequencing was by immunoSEQ multiplex PCR. The sample holds tens of thousands of clones, just over 90% seen once. J was trimmed by 0 bases and V by 3 bases; bases with no gene match: 6. Germline CDR1 is LNHDA and CDR2 is SQIVND (reference sequence). CDR3 length: 18 residues. V and J are TRBV19 and TRBJ2-6; TRBD1 matches 9 bases. This clonotype was obtained from a boy younger than 10 with cystic fibrosis. The source material was blood. The CDR3 region has the DNA TGTGCCAGTAGTATCCCGGACAGGGGCTACTCTGGGGCCAACGTCCTGACTTTC. Protein sequence: CASSIPDRGYSGANVLTF.